This TCR beta chain was recovered during a study of graft-versus-host responses after intestinal transplantation. On the study more broadly: Each transplant was multivisceral, liver-intestinal, or isolated intestinal. For about three years after anti-thymocyte globulin induction, all recipients took tacrolimus and steroids.

CDR3 size: 15 residues. Germline V CDR1 and CDR2: MGHRA, YSYEKL. J gave up 3 bases and V 4 bases, and 6 bases lay outside the gene matches. This table comes from immunoSEQ multiplex PCR, and its TCRdb copy is limited to in-frame clones, with some not included. The sample holds approximately 17,000 clones; approximately 79% are singletons and the top ten take around 5.5%. Graft samples were processed, releasing intraepithelial and lamina propria lymphocytes. Study-wide points: Recipient marrow contained GvH clones, some of which appeared first in ileum or blood. Maximum circulating GvH clone levels tracked with early post-transplant HvG decreases.

Note on this clone: Its antigen is not known.

The chain joins TRBV4-1 to TRBJ2-4; 7 nucleotides align to TRBD1. This sequence originates from a human patient who received an intestinal transplant, so some T cells may come from the graft donor. Material: ileum tissue, obtained 17 days after transplant. The CDR3 DNA is TGCGCCAGCAGCCGATCCCGGGACAGCAAAAACATTCAGTACTTC. It is translated as CASSRSRDSKNIQYF.